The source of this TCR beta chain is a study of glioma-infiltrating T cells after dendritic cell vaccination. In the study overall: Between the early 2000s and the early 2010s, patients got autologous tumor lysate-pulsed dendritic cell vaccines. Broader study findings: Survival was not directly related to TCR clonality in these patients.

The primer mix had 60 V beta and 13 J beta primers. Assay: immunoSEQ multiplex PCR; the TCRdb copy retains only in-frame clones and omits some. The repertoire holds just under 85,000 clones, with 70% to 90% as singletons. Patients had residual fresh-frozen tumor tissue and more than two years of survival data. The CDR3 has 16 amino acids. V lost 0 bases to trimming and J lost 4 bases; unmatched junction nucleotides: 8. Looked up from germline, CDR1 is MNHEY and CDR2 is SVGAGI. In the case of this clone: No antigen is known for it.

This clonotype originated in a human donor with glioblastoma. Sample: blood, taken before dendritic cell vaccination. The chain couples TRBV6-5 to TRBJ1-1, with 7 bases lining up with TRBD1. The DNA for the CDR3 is TGTGCCAGCAGTTACTCGCCCAACAGGGGAGGCACTGAAGCTTTCTTT. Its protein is CASSYSPNRGGTEAFF.